This T cell receptor (beta chain) came from a study of T cell responses to AZD1222 COVID-19 vaccine. Whole-study results and caveats: Unmutated variant regions are reportedly the target of nearly half of TCRs that are spike-specific. At baseline, just six or seven AZD1222 recipients tested seropositive. Donors were mostly white British, more females; clonal diversity possibly underestimated. Spike-wide vaccine-associated CD4 TCRs dominated at 160-218 and 743-854.

The CDR3 has 17 residues. Per germline, CDR1 KGHDR and CDR2 SFDVKD. The V gene end was trimmed by 2 bases and the J gene end by 3 bases; junction bases not matched to a gene: 6. The assay was immunoSEQ multiplex PCR, and TCRdb's table has in-frame clones only and misses some. The sample contains approximately 130,000 clones, 80% to 95% of which appear only once. Note on this clone: Its antigen is still unknown.

This receptor was obtained from an adult in good health. Here the sequenced sample was peripheral blood, taken on day 0 of AZD1222 vaccination. The rearrangement links TRBV24-1 to TRBJ2-1; 10 positions match TRBD2. The CDR3: CATSDSGGLANYNEQFF. Written as DNA, the CDR3 is TGTGCCACCAGTGATTCGGGGGGACTAGCGAACTACAATGAGCAGTTCTTC.